One and the same sample provided the 9 T cell receptor beta chains below, sequenced in a study of early T cells in non-severe SARS-CoV-2 infection. TCRdb fed the 5' RACE reads into MiXCR, producing one record per CDR3 protein. This repertoire shows about 69,000 distinct CDR3 sequences, roughly a tenth found once; its top ten account for just under 6%. Sequencing was carried out using whole blood. Every receptor here comes from an adult who was a healthcare worker with PCR-confirmed SARS-CoV-2 infection or an uninfected control (not recorded which).

This clonotype was seen only once. The rearrangement joins TRBV6-1 to TRBJ2-6, with D perhaps matching TRBD2 (5 bases). This CDR3 spans 15 amino acids. Per the germline V gene, CDR1 is MNHNS and CDR2 is SASEGT. The germline V and J ends were trimmed by 6 bases and 0 bases, with 9 bases remaining between them. CDR3 amino acids: CASSSGLSGANVLTF. The CDR3, as DNA: TGTGCCAGCAGCAGCGGCCTCTCTGGGGCCAACGTCCTGACTTTC.

The chain carries TRBV6-5 and TRBJ2-7; the match to TRBD1 covers 7 bases. In germline, CDR1 is MNHEY, CDR2 SVGAGI. This CDR3 spans 15 amino acids. Trimming took 8 bases from V and 0 from J; bases not matched to a gene: 10. The CDR3 region is CASGPGTASSYEQYF. DNA for the CDR3: TGTGCCAGCGGGCCCGGGACAGCCAGCTCCTACGAGCAGTACTTC.

This clonotype was detected many times. V gene TRBV19 combines with J gene TRBJ2-1, with 9 bases lining up with TRBD1. Germline V gene lookup returns CDR1 LNHDA and CDR2 SQIVND (reference sequence). Losses at the gene ends were 5 bases for V and 5 bases for J; bases not matched to a gene: 10. CDR3 size: 16 residues. In DNA form, the CDR3 reads TGTGCCAGTAGTCTCCCGAGGACAGGGGAGAACAATGAGCAGTTCTTC. This codes for CASSLPRTGENNEQFF.

This clonotype was observed at least ten times. V and J are TRBV7-2 and TRBJ1-3, with 10 nucleotides matching TRBD1. J gave up 6 bases and V 2 bases, and 4 bases lay outside the gene matches. The germline CDR1 and CDR2 sequences are SGHTA and FQGNSA. This CDR3 comprises 15 residues. CDR3 coding DNA: TGTGCCAGCAGCTTACGAGGGACAGGGGTAAACACCATATATTTT. Translation gives CASSLRGTGVNTIYF.

This clonotype has only a few counts. The germline gene is not matched at one end of the junction; a read error may be the cause. The chain combines TRBV18 with TRBJ1-1; D not resolved. This CDR3 has 13 residues. Germline V gene data show CDR1 as KGHSH and CDR2 as LQKENI. CDR3 sequence (DNA): TGTGCCAGCTCACCATCCTCCAACATTGAAGCTTTCTTT. Amino acids: CASSPSSNIEAFF.

J is TRBJ1-2 and V is TRBV7-2; weak D call: TRBD1 (6 bases). V lost 3 bases and J 8 bases, leaving 13 bases between the germline ends. Germline V gene data show CDR1 as SGHTA and CDR2 as FQGNSA. The CDR3 totals 13 residues. The CDR3 here is CASSFPQGRGYTF. The CDR3 bases are TGTGCCAGCAGCTTCCCACAGGGACGCGGCTACACCTTC. The full variable domain, in which reference TRBV7-2 and TRBJ1-2 provide the parts outside the CDR3, is GAGVSQSPSNKVTEKGKDVELRCDPISGHTALYWYRQSLGQGLEFLIYFQGNSAPDKSGLPSDRFSAERTGGSVSTLTIQRTQQEDSAVYLCASSFPQGRGYTFGSGTRLTVV.

The rearrangement links TRBV2 to TRBJ2-7; possibly TRBD1 or TRBD2 for D (5 bases each). Germline V lookup: CDR1 SNHLY, CDR2 FYNNEI. The CDR3 runs to 15 residues. V was pared by 2 bases and J by 7 bases, with 18 bases between. The CDR3 spells CASSEILGGWGEQYF. CDR3 DNA sequence: TGTGCCAGCAGTGAAATCCTGGGCGGCTGGGGGGAGCAGTACTTC.

The V and J genes are TRBV7-9 and TRBJ1-1; D unresolved. The germline V gene encodes CDR1 SEHNR and CDR2 FQNEAQ (reference sequence). This CDR3 spans 12 amino acids. V lost 5 bases to trimming and J lost 6 bases, with 10 bases between them. CDR3 protein: CASSRDSPEAFF. In DNA, the CDR3 is TGTGCCAGCAGCCGGGATTCTCCTGAAGCTTTCTTT.

This clonotype was observed many times. The chain carries TRBV19 and TRBJ1-5; D not certain. Trimming removed 3 bases at V and 9 bases at J, with 9 bases between. Germline CDR1 LNHDA, CDR2 SQIVND (reference sequence). The CDR3 extends over 12 amino acids. CDR3 region: CASSMGFSPQHF. CDR3 nucleotides: TGTGCCAGTAGTATGGGGTTTTCGCCCCAGCATTTT.